This entry is about one T cell receptor beta chain. Here immunoSEQ multiplex PCR was the method, and the copy in TCRdb shows in-frame clones only, minus some. The table lists about 430,000 clones, around nine tenths of them singletons. The record originates from a study of blood T cell repertoires in COVID-19. Trimming shortened V by 5 bases and J by 13 bases, and 17 bases separated the two germline ends. The CDR3 is 13 residues long. CDR1 is SGHTA, CDR2 FQGNSA, per germline. No more than 2 weeks before study entry, exposed participants had met a case of COVID-19. The source of this sequence is a woman between 18 and 29 years old who had been exposed to COVID-19. The sequencing input was PBMCs or T cells enriched from blood (not recorded which). The rearrangement uses TRBV7-2 and TRBJ1-4; D gene unclear. CDR3 sequence (DNA): TGTGCCAGCAGCCCTCCCGGGGTCGGGTCACTGTTTTTT. This sequence encodes CASSPPGVGSLFF.